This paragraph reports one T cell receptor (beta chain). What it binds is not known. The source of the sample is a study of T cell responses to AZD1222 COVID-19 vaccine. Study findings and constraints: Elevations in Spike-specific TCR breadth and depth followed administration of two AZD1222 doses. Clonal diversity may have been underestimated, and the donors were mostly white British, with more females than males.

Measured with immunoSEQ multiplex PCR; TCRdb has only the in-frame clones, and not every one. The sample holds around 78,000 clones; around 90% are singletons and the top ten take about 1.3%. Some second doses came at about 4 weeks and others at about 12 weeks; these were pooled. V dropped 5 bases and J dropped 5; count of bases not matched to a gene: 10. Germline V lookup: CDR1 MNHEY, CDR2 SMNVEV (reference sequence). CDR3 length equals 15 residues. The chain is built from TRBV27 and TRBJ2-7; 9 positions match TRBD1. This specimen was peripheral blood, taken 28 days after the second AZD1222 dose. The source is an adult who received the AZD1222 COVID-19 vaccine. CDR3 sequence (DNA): TGTGCCAGCAGTCCTCGGGACAGGGTATGGAACGAGCAGTACTTC. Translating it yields CASSPRDRVWNEQYF.